The TCR beta chain under discussion was sequenced for a study of T cell changes during pregnancy in multiple sclerosis. Clones were read by immunoSEQ multiplex PCR, and TCRdb kept only the in-frame ones, dropping some. Found here are more than 40,000 clones, 90% of them singletons; the top ten hold around 6.3%. The germline CDR1 and CDR2 sequences are SGHRS and YFSETQ. Trimming cost V 2 bases and J 3 bases; bases outside gene matches: 6. The CDR3 is 16 residues long. The V call is TRBV5-1, the J call TRBJ2-2; 8 positions match TRBD1. This specimen was CD8+ T cells from peripheral blood mononuclear cells, taken in the third trimester of pregnancy. This clonotype originated in a female donor with multiple sclerosis, enrolled in a pregnancy study. CDR3 bases: TGCGCCAGCAGCTTAGGACAGGGAAGGTACACCGGGGAGCTGTTTTTT. It translates to CASSLGQGRYTGELFF.